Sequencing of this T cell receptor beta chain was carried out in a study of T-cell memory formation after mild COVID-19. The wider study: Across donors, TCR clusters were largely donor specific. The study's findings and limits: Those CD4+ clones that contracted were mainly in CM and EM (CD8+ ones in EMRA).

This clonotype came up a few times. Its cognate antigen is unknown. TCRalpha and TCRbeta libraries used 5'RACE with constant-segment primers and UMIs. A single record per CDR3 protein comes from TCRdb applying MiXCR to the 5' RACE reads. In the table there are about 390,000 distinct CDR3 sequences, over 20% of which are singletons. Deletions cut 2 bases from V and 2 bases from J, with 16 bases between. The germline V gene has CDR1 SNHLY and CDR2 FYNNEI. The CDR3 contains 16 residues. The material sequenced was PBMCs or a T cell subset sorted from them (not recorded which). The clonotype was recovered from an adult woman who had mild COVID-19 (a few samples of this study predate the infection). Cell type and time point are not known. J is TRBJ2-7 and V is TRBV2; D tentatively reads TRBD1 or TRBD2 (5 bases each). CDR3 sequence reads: CASSELGVPRTYEQYF. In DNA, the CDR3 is TGTGCCAGCAGTGAATTGGGGGTCCCTCGAACCTACGAGCAGTACTTC. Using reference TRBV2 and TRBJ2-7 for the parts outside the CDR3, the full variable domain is EPEVTQTPSHQVTQMGQEVILRCVPISNHLYFYWYRQILGQKVEFLVSFYNNEISEKSEIFDDQFSVERPDGSNFTLKIRSTKLEDSAMYFCASSELGVPRTYEQYFGPGTRLTVT.